This TCR beta chain stems from a study of cytomegalovirus exposure and HLA in healthy donors. Study-level background: About 79 million unique TCRs from HLA-typed donors were held in an early data release. General study results and limits: Investigators reported over 150 TCR beta chains as tied to cytomegalovirus.

Trimming pared 7 bases from V and 1 base from J, leaving 10 bases between. The CDR3 runs to 13 residues. Per the germline V gene, CDR1 is SNHLY and CDR2 is FYNNEI. This clone was counted once. What it binds is not known. Primers: 60 Vbeta forward and 13 Jbeta reverse. Data came from immunoSEQ multiplex PCR; TCRdb stores just in-frame clones and leaves some out. Of about 210,000 clones detected, less than 90% appear once; the ten largest clones hold roughly 0.34%. Sequences were obtained from PBMCs. The TCR originated in a woman between 25 and 40 years old in good health and CMV-seronegative. The V and J genes are TRBV2 and TRBJ1-1; possibly TRBD1 for D (5 bases). As DNA, the CDR3 is TGTGCCAGCATTCTTGACAGGAACACTGAAGCTTTCTTT. Translation: CASILDRNTEAFF.